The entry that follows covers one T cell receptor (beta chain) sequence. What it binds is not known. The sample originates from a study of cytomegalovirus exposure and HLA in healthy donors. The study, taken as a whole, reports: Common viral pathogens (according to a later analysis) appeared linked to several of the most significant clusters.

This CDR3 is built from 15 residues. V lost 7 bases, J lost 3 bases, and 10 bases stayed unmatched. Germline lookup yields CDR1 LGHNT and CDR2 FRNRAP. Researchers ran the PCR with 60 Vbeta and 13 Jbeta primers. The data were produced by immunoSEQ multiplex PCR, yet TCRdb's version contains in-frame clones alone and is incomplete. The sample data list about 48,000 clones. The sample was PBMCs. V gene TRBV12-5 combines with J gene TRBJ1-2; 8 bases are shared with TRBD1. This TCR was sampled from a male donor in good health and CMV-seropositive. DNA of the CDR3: TGTGCTAGTGCTTCGGACAGGGACTCTCACTATGGCTACACCTTC. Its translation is CASASDRDSHYGYTF.